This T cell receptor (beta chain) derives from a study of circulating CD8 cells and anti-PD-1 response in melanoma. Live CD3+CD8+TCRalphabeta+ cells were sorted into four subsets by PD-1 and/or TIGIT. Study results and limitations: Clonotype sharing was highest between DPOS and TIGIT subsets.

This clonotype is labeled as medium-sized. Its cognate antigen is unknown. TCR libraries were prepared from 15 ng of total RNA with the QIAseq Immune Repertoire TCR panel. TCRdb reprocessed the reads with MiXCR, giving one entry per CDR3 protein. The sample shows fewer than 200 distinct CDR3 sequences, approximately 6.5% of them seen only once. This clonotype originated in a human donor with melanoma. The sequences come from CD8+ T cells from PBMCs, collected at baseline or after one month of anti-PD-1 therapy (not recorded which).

The DNA of the CDR3 is TGTGCCAGCAGGGTGGACAGGGGAGGCACTGAAGCTTTCTTT. It specifies CASRVDRGGTEAFF. The chain recombines TRBV2 with TRBJ1-1; 9 bases agree with TRBD1. Germline CDR1 reads SNHLY; CDR2 reads FYNNEI. The CDR3 totals 14 residues. Trimming took 6 bases from V and 4 from J; bases not matched to a gene: 6.